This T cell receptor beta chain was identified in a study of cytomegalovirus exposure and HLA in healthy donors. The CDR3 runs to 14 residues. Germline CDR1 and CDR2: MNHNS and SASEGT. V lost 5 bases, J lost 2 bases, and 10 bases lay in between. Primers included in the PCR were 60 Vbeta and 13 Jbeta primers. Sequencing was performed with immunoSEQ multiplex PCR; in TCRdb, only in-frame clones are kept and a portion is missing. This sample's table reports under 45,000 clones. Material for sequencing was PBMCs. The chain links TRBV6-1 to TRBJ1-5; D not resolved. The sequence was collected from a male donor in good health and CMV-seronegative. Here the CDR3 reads CASSSFEGNQPQHF. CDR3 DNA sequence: TGTGCCAGCAGTTCTTTTGAGGGCAATCAGCCCCAGCATTTT.